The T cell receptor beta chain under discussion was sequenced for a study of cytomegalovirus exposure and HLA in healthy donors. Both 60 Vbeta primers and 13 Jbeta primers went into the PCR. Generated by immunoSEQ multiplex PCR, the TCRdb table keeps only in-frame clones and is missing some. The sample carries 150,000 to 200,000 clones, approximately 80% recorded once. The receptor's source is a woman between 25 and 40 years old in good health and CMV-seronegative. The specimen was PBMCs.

This CDR3 is CASSVQGSYGYTF. The CDR3 DNA follows: TGTGCCAGCAGCGTACAGGGTAGCTATGGCTACACCTTC. The chain couples TRBV9 to TRBJ1-2, with TRBD1 as a possible D gene (5 bases). CDR3 size: 13 residues. Germline values: CDR1 SGDLS, CDR2 YYNGEE. V dropped 1 base and J dropped 4 bases, with 8 bases sitting between them.